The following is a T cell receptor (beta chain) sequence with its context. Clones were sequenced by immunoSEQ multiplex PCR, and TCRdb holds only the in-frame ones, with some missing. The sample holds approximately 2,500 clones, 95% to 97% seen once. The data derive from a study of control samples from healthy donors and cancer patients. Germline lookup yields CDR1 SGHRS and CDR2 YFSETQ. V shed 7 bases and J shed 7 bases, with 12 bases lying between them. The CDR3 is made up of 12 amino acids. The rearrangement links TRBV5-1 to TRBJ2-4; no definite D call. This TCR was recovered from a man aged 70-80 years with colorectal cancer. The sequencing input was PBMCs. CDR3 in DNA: TGCGCCAGCGCAGATGCGGAGAACATTCAGTACTTC. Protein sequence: CASADAENIQYF.